This T cell receptor beta chain was captured in a study of radiotherapy plus CTLA-4 blockade in lung cancer (dated by TCRdb to the late 2010s). Regarding the research as a whole: Objective responses were observed in 18% of enrolled patients, and disease control was achieved in approximately 32%.

Of note for this clone: What antigen it recognizes has not been identified. Within one base of it there is no much larger clone, and no base qualities were kept.

The study evaluated CTLA-4 blockade (ipilimumab) given together with focal radiation therapy in patients who had chemo-refractory metastatic non-small-cell lung cancer. The library was prepared using the immunoSEQ multiplex PCR assay. Entries here come from immuneACCESS through TCRdb and include only in-frame sequences with V and J called. Some clones fail to appear in such tables; in the studies checked, an unresolved V gene covers under half of the shortfall, and the cause of the remainder is unknown. For this sample there are about 66,000 clones; about 83% appear just once. The ten largest clones capture less than 4.5% of the sample. On the study overall, not on this receptor specifically: Increased serum interferon-beta after radiation, together with early dynamic changes in blood T cell clones, were reported to be the strongest predictors of response. TCR clones derived from tumors expanded in peripheral blood after treatment with radiotherapy and ipilimumab.

CDR1 SGHNT and CDR2 YYREEE are derived from the germline V gene (reference sequence). The V end gives up 4 bases and the J end 8 bases, leaving 13 bases in the junction not matched to a gene. Measured from the cysteine to the phenylalanine, the CDR3 is 17 residues long. Only the CDR3 portion is preserved as DNA: 51 bases, with reading frame beginning at the first base. The sequenced sample was peripheral blood, obtained from a patient treated with radiotherapy plus ipilimumab. The chain is assembled from TRBV5-4 and TRBJ2-3; 13 central nucleotides agree with TRBD2. The receptor was isolated from a human donor with non-small cell lung cancer who had a partial response to radiotherapy plus ipilimumab. In nucleotide form, the sequence is TGTGCCAGCAGCCCAGGACTAGCGGGGGACCTCCCGGGTACGCAGTATTTT. Its protein reads: CASSPGLAGDLPGTQYF.